This T cell receptor beta chain was sequenced for a study of shared clonotypes between healthy human individuals. Study-wide points: Clonotypes which were not shared had lower generation probabilities than clonotypes that all four donors shared.

About this clone: What it binds is unknown.

Clones were read by immunoSEQ multiplex PCR, and TCRdb kept only the in-frame ones, dropping some. The sample has roughly 1,600,000 clones, around 98.5% seen once. Germline V CDR1 and CDR2: SGHNT, YYREEE (reference sequence). The CDR3 covers 15 residues. Trimming took off 6 bases at V and 0 bases at J, with 13 bases between the two ends. This TCR derives from a man aged 25 to 40 in good health. Sequenced input: naive CD4+ T cells sorted from blood. As to subset: CD45RA+ positively selected. The chain uses TRBV5-4 and TRBJ2-1, with D hard to call. The DNA for the CDR3 is TGTGCCAGCACCTTCAACAGTAACTCCTACAATGAGCAGTTCTTC. The encoded protein is CASTFNSNSYNEQFF.